What follows are 20 T cell receptor beta chains derived from one specimen sequenced in a study of cytomegalovirus exposure and HLA in healthy donors (dated by TCRdb to about 2017). The protocol used for the library was the immunoSEQ multiplex PCR assay. A mixture of 60 forward primers for TCR Vbeta segments and 13 reverse primers for TCR Jbeta segments was used in the multiplex PCR. As stored in TCRdb, this immuneACCESS dataset retains in-frame rearrangements with V and J assigned. A fraction of the clones does not appear; measured against another copy, unresolved V genes explain less than half of the discrepancy, and the remainder lacks a known reason. Present in this sample are 150,000 to 250,000 clones, approximately 79% of which were seen just once. The top ten constitute over 1.5% of the sample. Material: PBMCs. Receptors originate from a girl aged 5 to 17 in good health and CMV-seropositive.

This clone was seen just once. The V and J genes are TRBV16 and TRBJ2-1, with 11 bases identical to TRBD1. Germline V gene lookup returns CDR1 KGHSY and CDR2 FQNENV. The CDR3 contains 16 residues. V was pared by 1 base and J by 3 bases, with 2 bases of the junction left unmatched. The DNA for the CDR3 is TGTGCCAGCAGCCAATGGGGACAGGGGGACTACAATGAGCAGTTCTTC. It codes for CASSQWGQGDYNEQFF.

This clone was picked up many times. The rearrangement joins TRBV15 to TRBJ2-7, with D perhaps matching TRBD1 (6 bases). Germline lookup yields CDR1 LNHNV and CDR2 YYDKDF (reference sequence). Trimming stripped 5 bases from V and 2 bases from J, with 10 bases between. CDR3 length: 13 residues. This chain's CDR3 is CATSLDRTYEQYF. CDR3 DNA sequence: TGTGCCACCAGCCTTGACAGGACCTACGAGCAGTACTTC.

The V gene is TRBV7-2, the J gene TRBJ2-7; TRBD1 is a possible D gene (5 bases). The CDR3 contains 13 residues. The germline V gene has CDR1 SGHTA and CDR2 FQGNSA. V lost 3 bases and J 3 bases, leaving 9 bases between the germline ends. The CDR3 coding sequence is TGTGCCAGCAGCTTCACAGGTGACTACGAGCAGTACTTC. Translation gives CASSFTGDYEQYF.

The chain employs TRBV5-1 and TRBJ1-4; D is undetermined. CDR3 length equals 13 residues. CDR1 SGHRS and CDR2 YFSETQ come from the germline V gene. V lost 5 bases and J lost 8, with 13 bases in between. CDR3 amino acids: CASRPGEREKLFF. CDR3 bases: TGCGCCAGCAGGCCTGGGGAGAGGGAAAAACTGTTTTTT.

Comment on this clone: One junction end disagrees with the germline gene, perhaps due to a read error. The chain employs TRBV2 and TRBJ2-7; perhaps TRBD2 as D (5 bases). CDR1 and CDR2 from the germline V gene are SNHLY and FYNNEI. CDR3 length: 11 amino acids. CDR3 region: CASSRSADRCF. CDR3 nucleotides: TGTGCCAGCAGTCGGTCAGCGGACCGGTGCTTC.

This chain uses TRBV11-2 with TRBJ1-5; no reliable D call. Per germline, CDR1 SGHAT and CDR2 FQNNGV. The length of the CDR3 is 14 residues. Trimming left V 1 base short and J 5 bases short, with 9 bases between. This CDR3 reads CASSLGASDQPQHF. The CDR3 bases are TGTGCCAGCAGCTTAGGGGCATCTGATCAGCCCCAGCATTTT.

The J gene is TRBJ2-7, the V gene TRBV5-1, with D hard to call. The germline CDR1 and CDR2 sequences are SGHRS and YFSETQ. V was trimmed by 5 bases and J by 3 bases, leaving 6 bases between them. This CDR3 has 11 residues. The CDR3: CASRSDYEQYF. CDR3 nucleotides: TGCGCCAGCAGGAGTGACTACGAGCAGTACTTC. Variable domain in full (rest from reference TRBV5-1 and TRBJ2-7): KAGVTQTPRYLIKTRGQQVTLSCSPISGHRSVSWYQQTPGQGLQFLFEYFSETQRNKGNFPGRFSGRQFSNSRSEMNVSTLELGDSALYLCASRSDYEQYFGPGTRLTVT.

This chain links TRBV4-3 with TRBJ2-1; weak D call: TRBD2 (6 bases). Per the germline V gene, CDR1 is LGHNA and CDR2 is YSLEER. The CDR3 contains 17 residues. V lost 1 base and J 0 bases, leaving 13 bases between the germline ends. CDR3 bases: TGCGCCAGCAGCCAAGTTCTTAGCGGAAGCTCCTACAATGAGCAGTTCTTC. This gives the protein CASSQVLSGSSYNEQFF.

The rearrangement links TRBV7-7 to TRBJ2-3; 9 bases are shared with TRBD1. Germline CDR1 reads SSHAT; CDR2 reads FNYEAQ (reference sequence). The CDR3 has 15 residues. J was trimmed by 1 base and V by 5 bases; bases with no gene match: 4. CDR3 residues: CASSPGTGRTDTQYF. CDR3 nucleotides: TGTGCCAGCAGCCCTGGGACAGGGCGCACAGATACGCAGTATTTT. The variable domain in full, completed from reference TRBV7-7 and TRBJ2-3, reads GAGVSQSPRYKVTKRGQDVTLRCDPISSHATLYWYQQALGQGPEFLTYFNYEAQPDKSGLPSDRFSAERPEGSISTLTIQRTEQRDSAMYRCASSPGTGRTDTQYFGPGTRLTVL.

The chain employs TRBV5-1 and TRBJ2-7, with TRBD1 matching over 8 bases. Germline CDR1 reads SGHRS; CDR2 reads YFSETQ. The CDR3 has 18 amino acids. With 5 bases clipped from V and 1 base from J, the junction kept 17 bases outside the gene matches. The CDR3 is CASRSTGTGPISSYEQYF. CDR3 nucleotide sequence: TGCGCCAGCAGATCCACCGGGACAGGCCCGATATCTTCCTACGAGCAGTACTTC.

This sequence joins TRBV5-1 and TRBJ2-1; 13 bases line up with TRBD2. Germline V gene sequence: CDR1 SGHRS, CDR2 YFSETQ. This CDR3 is 17 amino acids long. After removal of 4 bases from V and 2 bases from J, the junction contained 6 bases not matched to a gene. For the CDR3, the DNA is TGCGCCAGCAGCCCTGGACTAGCGGGGGCCGCCTACAATGAGCAGTTCTTC. Translating gives CASSPGLAGAAYNEQFF.

This clone was detected once. This chain joins TRBV7-9 and TRBJ1-2; 9 bases are shared with TRBD1. The V and J ends lost 1 base and 8 bases, in that order; junction bases with no gene match: 8. Germline V lookup: CDR1 SEHNR, CDR2 FQNEAQ (reference sequence). The CDR3 extends over 15 amino acids. The CDR3: CASSLGGQGSAGYTF. The CDR3 nucleotides read TGTGCCAGCAGCTTAGGGGGACAGGGTTCTGCGGGCTACACCTTC. Looking up the rest from reference TRBV7-9 and TRBJ1-2 gives the full variable domain: DTGVSQNPRHKITKRGQNVTFRCDPISEHNRLYWYRQTLGQGPEFLTYFQNEAQLEKSRLLSDRFSAERPKGSFSTLEIQRTEQGDSAMYLCASSLGGQGSAGYTFGSGTRLTVV.

This clone is a singleton in its sample. The chain couples TRBV7-2 to TRBJ2-1, with unresolved D. The CDR3 is 13 residues long. The germline gives CDR1 SGHTA, CDR2 FQGNSA. V dropped 5 bases and J dropped 5 bases, with 10 bases sitting between them. DNA for the CDR3: TGTGCCAGCAGCCCCGTATCCCACAATGAGCAGTTCTTC. Translated: CASSPVSHNEQFF.

The chain is built from TRBV29-1 and TRBJ2-3; the D gene is possibly TRBD2 (6 bases). Per germline, CDR1 SQVTM and CDR2 ANQGSEA. CDR3 size: 14 residues. Trimming removed 4 bases at V and 0 bases at J, with 11 bases between. CDR3 region: CSVVGGFSTDTQYF. The CDR3 DNA is TGCAGCGTTGTGGGGGGTTTCAGCACAGATACGCAGTATTTT.

The chain uses TRBV5-5 and TRBJ1-5; tentative D call: TRBD1 (5 bases). This CDR3 is 15 amino acids long. Germline CDR1 is SGHKS and CDR2 is YYEKEE (reference sequence). With 0 bases removed from V and 7 bases from J, the gap between germline ends came to 14 bases. The CDR3 is CASSLVGGGVQPQHF. DNA of the CDR3: TGTGCCAGCAGCTTGGTTGGTGGAGGGGTACAGCCCCAGCATTTT.

The V gene is TRBV5-5, the J gene TRBJ2-5; the match to TRBD2 covers 9 bases. This CDR3 contains 15 residues. Germline CDR1 reads SGHKS; CDR2 reads YYEKEE (reference sequence). After removal of 0 bases from V and 7 bases from J, the junction contained 7 bases not matched to a gene. CDR3 sequence (DNA): TGTGCCAGCAGCTTGGGCGGGGGGGCCGTCGGGACCCAGTACTTC. Protein product: CASSLGGGAVGTQYF.

The V call is TRBV29-1, the J call TRBJ2-2, with D hard to call. V was cut by 6 bases and J by 10 bases, with 6 bases left in between. The CDR3 length is 9 residues. Germline lookup yields CDR1 SQVTM and CDR2 ANQGSEA. CDR3 loop: CSVGLELFF. As DNA, the CDR3 is TGCAGCGTCGGGTTGGAGCTGTTTTTT.

The J gene is TRBJ2-3, the V gene TRBV10-3; 13 bases align to TRBD2. CDR1 and CDR2 from the germline V gene are ENHRY and SYGVKD. J was trimmed by 6 bases and V by 6 bases; bases with no gene match: 3. The CDR3 is 14 amino acids. CDR3: CAIRTSGGFDTQYF. For the CDR3, the DNA is TGTGCCATCAGGACTAGCGGGGGGTTTGATACGCAGTATTTT.

J is TRBJ2-2 and V is TRBV6-6, with 7 bases aligning to TRBD2. Trimming took 7 bases from V and 6 from J; bases not matched to a gene: 14. The CDR3 totals 16 residues. Germline V gene data show CDR1 as MNHNY and CDR2 as SVGAGI (reference sequence). CDR3 residues: CASILPVGGVAGELFF. DNA of the CDR3: TGTGCCAGCATTCTCCCAGTGGGGGGGGTCGCCGGGGAGCTGTTTTTT.

The chain recombines TRBV18 with TRBJ1-5; no firm D call. The CDR3 covers 15 residues. The germline V gene has CDR1 KGHSH and CDR2 LQKENI. Deletions cut 0 bases from V and 4 bases from J, with 10 bases between. CDR3 bases: TGTGCCAGCTCACCACCCCCCGGCGGGAATCAGCCCCAGCATTTT. This encodes CASSPPPGGNQPQHF.